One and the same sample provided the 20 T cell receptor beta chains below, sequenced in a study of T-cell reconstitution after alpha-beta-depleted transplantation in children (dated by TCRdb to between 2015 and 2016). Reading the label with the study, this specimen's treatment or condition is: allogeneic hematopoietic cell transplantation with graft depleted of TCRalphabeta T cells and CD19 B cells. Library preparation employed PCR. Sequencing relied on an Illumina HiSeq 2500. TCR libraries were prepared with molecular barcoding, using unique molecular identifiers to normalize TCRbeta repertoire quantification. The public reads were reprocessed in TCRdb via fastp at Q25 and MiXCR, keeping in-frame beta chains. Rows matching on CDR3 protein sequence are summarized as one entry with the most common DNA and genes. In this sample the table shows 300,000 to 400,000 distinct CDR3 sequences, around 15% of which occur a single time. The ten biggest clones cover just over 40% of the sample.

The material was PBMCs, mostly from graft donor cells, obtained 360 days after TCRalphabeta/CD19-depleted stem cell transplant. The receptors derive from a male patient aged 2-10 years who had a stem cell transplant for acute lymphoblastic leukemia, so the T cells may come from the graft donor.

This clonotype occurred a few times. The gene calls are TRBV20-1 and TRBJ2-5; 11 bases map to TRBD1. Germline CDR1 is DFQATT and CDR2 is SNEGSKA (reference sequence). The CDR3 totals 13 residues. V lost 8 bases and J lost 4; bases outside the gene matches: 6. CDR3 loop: CSQTGTGGETQYF. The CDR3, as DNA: TGCAGTCAAACCGGGACAGGGGGAGAGACCCAGTACTTC.

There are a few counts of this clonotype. The CDR3 nucleotides read TGTGCCAGCAGTTCTAATCCTCCCGGACTAGCGGGAGTAGGGTCTAGCACAGATACGCAGTATTTT. This encodes CASSSNPPGLAGVGSSTDTQYF. This chain joins TRBV6-2 or TRBV6-3 and TRBJ2-3; 13 positions agree with TRBD2. This CDR3 has 22 amino acids. V was pared by 4 bases and J by 0 bases, with 19 bases of the junction left unmatched. Per germline, CDR1 MNHEY and CDR2 SVGEGT.

This CDR3 reads CSAGEREAFF. CDR3 in DNA: TGCAGTGCGGGTGAGCGTGAAGCTTTCTTT. The chain carries TRBV20-1 and TRBJ1-1; no reliable D call. The CDR3 loop spans 10 amino acids. Germline V gene data show CDR1 as DFQATT and CDR2 as SNEGSKA (reference sequence). Trimming pared 6 bases from V and 7 bases from J, leaving 9 bases between.

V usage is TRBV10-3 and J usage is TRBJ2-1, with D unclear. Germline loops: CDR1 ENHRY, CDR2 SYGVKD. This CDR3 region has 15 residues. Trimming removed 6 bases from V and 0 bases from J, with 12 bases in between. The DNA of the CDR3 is TGTGCCATCAGCCCGGGTTATAACTCCTACAATGAGCAGTTCTTC. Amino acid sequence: CAISPGYNSYNEQFF.

CDR3 DNA: TGTGCCAGCAGCTTGACCTCGGGACGGCTTAACTATGGCTACACCTTC. Encoded protein: CASSLTSGRLNYGYTF. V is TRBV5-6 and J is TRBJ1-2; possibly TRBD1 for D (5 bases). This CDR3 spans 16 amino acids. Trimming shortened V by 1 base and J by 1 base, and 14 bases separated the two germline ends. The germline CDR1 and CDR2 sequences are SGHDT and YYEEEE.

CDR3 DNA: TGTGCCAGCAGTTGGACTCAGATGCGGGCTAACTATGGCTACACCTTC. Protein: CASSWTQMRANYGYTF. The chain carries TRBV13 and TRBJ1-2; D unclear. The CDR3 covers 16 residues. The V end was cut by 6 bases, the J end by 0 bases, with 17 bases between. Germline V lookup: CDR1 PRHDT, CDR2 FYEKMQ (reference sequence).

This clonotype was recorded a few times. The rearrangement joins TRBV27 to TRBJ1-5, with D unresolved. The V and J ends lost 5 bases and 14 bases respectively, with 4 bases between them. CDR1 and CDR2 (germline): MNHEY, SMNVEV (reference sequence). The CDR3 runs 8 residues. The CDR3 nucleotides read TGTGCCAGCAGTCTTGAGCATTTT. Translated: CASSLEHF.

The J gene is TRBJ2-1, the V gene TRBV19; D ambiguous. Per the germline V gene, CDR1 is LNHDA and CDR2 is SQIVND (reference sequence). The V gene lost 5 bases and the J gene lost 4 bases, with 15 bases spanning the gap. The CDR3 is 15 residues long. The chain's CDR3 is CASSGKLPLYNEQFF. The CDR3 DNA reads TGTGCCAGTAGTGGAAAGCTTCCACTATACAATGAGCAGTTCTTC.

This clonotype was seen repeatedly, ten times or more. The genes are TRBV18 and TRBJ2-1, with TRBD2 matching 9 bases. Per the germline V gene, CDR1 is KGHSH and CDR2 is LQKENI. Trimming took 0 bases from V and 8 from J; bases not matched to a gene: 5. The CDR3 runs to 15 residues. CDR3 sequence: CASSPPTSGRYEQFF. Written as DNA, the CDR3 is TGTGCCAGCTCACCACCGACTAGCGGTAGGTATGAGCAGTTCTTC.

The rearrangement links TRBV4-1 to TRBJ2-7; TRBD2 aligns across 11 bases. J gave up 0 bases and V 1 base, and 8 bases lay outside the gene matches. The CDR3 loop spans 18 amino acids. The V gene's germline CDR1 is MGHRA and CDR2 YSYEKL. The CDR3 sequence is CASSQVPTSGGFSYEQYF. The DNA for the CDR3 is TGCGCCAGCAGCCAAGTCCCCACTAGCGGGGGCTTCTCCTACGAGCAGTACTTC.

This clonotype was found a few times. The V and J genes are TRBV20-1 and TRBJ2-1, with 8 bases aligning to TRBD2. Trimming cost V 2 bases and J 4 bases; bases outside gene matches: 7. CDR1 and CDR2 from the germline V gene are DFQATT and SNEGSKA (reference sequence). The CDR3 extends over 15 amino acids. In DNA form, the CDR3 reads TGCAGTGCTAGAAGGAGCGGGAGCGGATACAATGAGCAGTTCTTC. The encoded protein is CSARRSGSGYNEQFF.

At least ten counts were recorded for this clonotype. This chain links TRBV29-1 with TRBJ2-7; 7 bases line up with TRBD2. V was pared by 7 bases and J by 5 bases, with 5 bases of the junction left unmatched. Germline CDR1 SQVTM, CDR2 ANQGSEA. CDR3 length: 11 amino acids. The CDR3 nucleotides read TGCAGCGCCTATGGGGGGGACGAGCAGTACTTC. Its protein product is CSAYGGDEQYF.

In DNA form, the CDR3 reads TGTGCCAGCTCTCGGGACAGAACAGGAGATACGCAGTATTTT. It specifies CASSRDRTGDTQYF. The chain recombines TRBV18 with TRBJ2-3, with 7 bases that match TRBD1. Unmatched junction bases numbered 8, after V lost 6 bases and J lost 5 bases. Germline values: CDR1 KGHSH, CDR2 LQKENI. CDR3 length equals 14 residues.

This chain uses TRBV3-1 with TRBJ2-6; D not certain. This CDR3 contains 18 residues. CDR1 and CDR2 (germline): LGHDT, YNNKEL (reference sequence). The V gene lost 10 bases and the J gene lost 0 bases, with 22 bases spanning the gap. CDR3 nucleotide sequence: TGTGCCATCACCCCTGTTGGGCTGCTTAACTCTGGGGCCAACGTCCTGACTTTC. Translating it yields CAITPVGLLNSGANVLTF. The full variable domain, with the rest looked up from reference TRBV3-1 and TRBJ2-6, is DTAVSQTPKYLVTQMGNDKSIKCEQNLGHDTMYWYKQDSKKFLKIMFSYNNKELIINETVPNRFSPKSPDKAHLNLHINSLELGDSAVYFCAITPVGLLNSGANVLTFGAGSRLTVL.

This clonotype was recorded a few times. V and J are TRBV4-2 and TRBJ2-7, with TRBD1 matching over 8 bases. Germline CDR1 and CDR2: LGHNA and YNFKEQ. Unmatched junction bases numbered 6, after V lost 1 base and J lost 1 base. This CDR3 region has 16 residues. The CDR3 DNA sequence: TGTGCCAGCAGCCAAGTTAGGACAGGGCTTTCCTACGAGCAGTACTTC. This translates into CASSQVRTGLSYEQYF.

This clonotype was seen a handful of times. The CDR3 here is CASSQEGTSGYGYTF. CDR3 coding DNA: TGCGCCAGCAGCCAAGAAGGGACCAGCGGCTATGGCTACACCTTC. The V gene is TRBV4-3, the J gene TRBJ1-2; TRBD1 is a possible D gene (5 bases). This CDR3 has 15 residues. Trimming took off 0 bases at V and 4 bases at J, with 12 bases between the two ends. Germline lookup yields CDR1 LGHNA and CDR2 YSLEER.

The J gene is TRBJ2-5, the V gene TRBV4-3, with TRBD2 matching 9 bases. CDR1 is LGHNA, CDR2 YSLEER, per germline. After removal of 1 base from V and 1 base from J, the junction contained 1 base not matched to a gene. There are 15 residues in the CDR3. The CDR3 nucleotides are TGCGCCAGCAGCCAAGCGGGACTAGCCCAAGAGACCCAGTACTTC. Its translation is CASSQAGLAQETQYF.

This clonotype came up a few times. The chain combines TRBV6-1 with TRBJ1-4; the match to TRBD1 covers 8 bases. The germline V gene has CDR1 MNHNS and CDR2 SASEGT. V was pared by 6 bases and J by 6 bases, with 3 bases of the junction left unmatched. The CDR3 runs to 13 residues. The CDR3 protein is CASSRGRDEKLFF. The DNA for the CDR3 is TGTGCCAGCAGCAGGGGGCGGGATGAAAAACTGTTTTTT.

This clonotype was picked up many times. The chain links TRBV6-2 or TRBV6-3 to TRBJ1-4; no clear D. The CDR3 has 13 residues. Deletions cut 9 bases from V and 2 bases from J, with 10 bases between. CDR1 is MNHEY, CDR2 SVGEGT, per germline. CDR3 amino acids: CASQGRTNEKLFF. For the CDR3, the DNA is TGTGCCAGTCAAGGAAGGACTAATGAAAAACTGTTTTTT.

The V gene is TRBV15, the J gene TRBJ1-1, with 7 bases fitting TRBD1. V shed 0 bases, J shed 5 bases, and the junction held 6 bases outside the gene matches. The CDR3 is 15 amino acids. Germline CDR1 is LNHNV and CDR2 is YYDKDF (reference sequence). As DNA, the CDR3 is TGTGCCACCAGCAGAGATGAGGGACAGACAACTGAAGCTTTCTTT. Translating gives CATSRDEGQTTEAFF.